Detailed here is one TCR beta chain. Its cognate antigen is unknown. These data are taken from a study of CD8+ T cells in alopecia areata. Study information: At a dose of 5 to 10 mg twice daily, oral tofacitinib was given to treated patients.

Noted treatment: oral pan-JAK inhibitor, 5-10 mg twice daily. Investigators isolated RNA and reverse transcribed it into cDNA to act as the sequencing template. Clones were sequenced by immunoSEQ multiplex PCR, and TCRdb holds only the in-frame ones, with some missing. The data hold 150,000 to 200,000 clones, with roughly 64% observed a single time. V was clipped by 0 bases and J by 5 bases, with 11 bases between them. The CDR3 is 14 residues long. Germline V CDR1 and CDR2: SGDLS, YYNGEE. Study-level findings and limits: Scalp sample data also include resident alphabeta T cells from normal skin.

The specimen was CD8+ T cells sorted from blood, collected at week 24, from a patient treated with tofacitinib. This clonotype was sampled from a human donor with alopecia areata. The chain is built from TRBV9 and TRBJ1-2, with a tentative D call TRBD1 (5 bases). CDR3 nucleotides: TGTGCCAGCAGCGTAGCTGGGACGGAGTATGGCTACACCTTC. This translates into CASSVAGTEYGYTF. The full variable domain, with the rest looked up from reference TRBV9 and TRBJ1-2, is DSGVTQTPKHLITATGQRVTLRCSPRSGDLSVYWYQQSLDQGLQFLIQYYNGEERAKGNILERFSAQQFPDLHSELNLSSLELGDSALYFCASSVAGTEYGYTFGSGTRLTVV.